This T cell receptor (beta chain) originates from a study of T cells in localized non-small cell lung cancer. General study results and limits: The tumor had only one region sequenced, so heterogeneity remains possible. Greater T cell density in blood accompanied longer overall survival. There were a median roughly 60 of the top 100 tumor clones appearing in adjacent lung. Measurement of T cell clonality placed uninvolved adjacent lung highest, above the level in tumor.

By frequency in the sample, this clone is medium-sized. What it binds is not known. Measured with immunoSEQ multiplex PCR; TCRdb has only the in-frame clones, and not every one. The top ten hold about 4.7% of the sample, which has some 52,000 clones, around 80% seen once. The CDR3 contains 14 residues. Trimming shortened V by 0 bases and J by 5 bases, and 8 bases separated the two germline ends. CDR1 and CDR2 (germline): SGHRS, YFSETQ. The material sequenced was PBMCs, taken before any cancer treatment. This clonotype was sampled from a woman aged 40-69 years with stage II lung adenocarcinoma. The chain employs TRBV5-1 and TRBJ1-4; D gene ambiguous. The CDR3 bases are TGCGCCAGCAGCTTGGGGTCAAACAATGAAAAACTGTTTTTT. Translating it yields CASSLGSNNEKLFF.